The subject of this entry is one TCR beta chain. The data were obtained in a study of blood T cell repertoires in COVID-19. Turning to the study itself: COVID-19 samples from acute and convalescent phases originated in the United States, Italy and Spain. PBMCs, B-cell-depleted T cells, or T cells were the source of the cDNA or gDNA that made up the material.

TCRdb keeps only in-frame clones here, not all; method: immunoSEQ multiplex PCR. The top ten clones hold around 2% of a sample with around 290,000 clones, around 90% of them seen once. There are 14 residues in the CDR3. V was clipped by 3 bases and J by 4 bases; unmatched bases: 6. CDR1 SGDLS and CDR2 YYNGEE come from the germline V gene. Participants' own reports of clinical history determined their cohort assignment. The receptor's source is a woman aged 55-69 years in a cohort exposed to, infected with or recovered from COVID-19 (not recorded which). This chain links TRBV9 with TRBJ1-2; 7 bases line up with TRBD1. The sample was PBMCs or T cells enriched from blood (not recorded which). The CDR3 DNA reads as TGTGCCAGCAGCGCCACAGGGGTCCCCTATGGCTACACCTTC. The encoded protein is CASSATGVPYGYTF.